The 30 T cell receptor beta chains below were found in one sample sequenced in a study of OX40 agonist ivuxolimab in advanced cancers. Profiled with immunoSEQ multiplex PCR; TCRdb holds only in-frame clones, not every one. The sample lists about 76,000 clones, around four fifths occurring once. Sequences were derived from CD4+ or CD8+ T cells sorted from blood, sampled in a trial of the OX40 agonist ivuxolimab. These receptor sequences come from an adult with an advanced solid tumor such as melanoma, head and neck, liver or kidney cancer.

V usage is TRBV7-2 and J usage is TRBJ1-2; D is uncertain. CDR1 SGHTA and CDR2 FQGNSA come from the germline V gene. Between the trimmed V and J ends, which lost 1 base and 1 base, there was a span of 13 bases. The CDR3 contains 16 residues. This chain's CDR3 is CASSLDSESFNYGYTF. The DNA of the CDR3 is TGTGCCAGCAGCTTAGATTCGGAATCTTTTAACTATGGCTACACCTTC.

V and J are TRBV5-1 and TRBJ1-2; tentatively, D is TRBD1 (6 bases). The CDR3 length is 16 residues. Trimming left V 4 bases short and J 4 bases short, with 20 bases between. Germline lookup yields CDR1 SGHRS and CDR2 YFSETQ. CDR3 DNA: TGCGCCAGCAGCCCCGATCGAAGGGGGAGTATCTATGGCTACACCTTC. This sequence encodes CASSPDRRGSIYGYTF.

The chain uses TRBV6-5 and TRBJ1-2; D gene ambiguous. Trimming left V 8 bases short and J 2 bases short, with 9 bases between. The germline V gene encodes CDR1 MNHEY and CDR2 SVGAGI. CDR3 length equals 12 residues. The CDR3 protein is CASGSENYGYTF. CDR3 bases: TGTGCCAGCGGTAGTGAGAACTATGGCTACACCTTC.

The genes are TRBV7-9 and TRBJ2-2; D not certain. V gave up 5 bases and J gave up 3 bases, with 4 bases separating them. The CDR3 covers 12 residues. Germline V gene data show CDR1 as SEHNR and CDR2 as FQNEAQ (reference sequence). CDR3 nucleotides: TGTGCCAGCAGCCCCCACACCGGGGAGCTGTTTTTT. Protein sequence: CASSPHTGELFF. Using reference TRBV7-9 and TRBJ2-2 for the parts outside the CDR3, the full variable domain is DTGVSQNPRHKITKRGQNVTFRCDPISEHNRLYWYRQTLGQGPEFLTYFQNEAQLEKSRLLSDRFSAERPKGSFSTLEIQRTEQGDSAMYLCASSPHTGELFFGEGSRLTVL.

This clone was observed a handful of times. V and J are TRBV9 and TRBJ1-5, with D tentatively TRBD1 (5 bases). The V end was cut by 1 base, the J end by 2 bases, with 7 bases between. The CDR3 loop spans 14 amino acids. The germline gives CDR1 SGDLS, CDR2 YYNGEE. This CDR3 reads CASSVLGGNQPQHF. As DNA, the CDR3 is TGTGCCAGCAGCGTATTGGGGGGCAATCAGCCCCAGCATTTT. Based on the CDR3 plus reference TRBV9 and TRBJ1-5, the full variable domain is DSGVTQTPKHLITATGQRVTLRCSPRSGDLSVYWYQQSLDQGLQFLIQYYNGEERAKGNILERFSAQQFPDLHSELNLSSLELGDSALYFCASSVLGGNQPQHFGDGTRLSIL.

The V and J genes are TRBV18 and TRBJ2-1; TRBD2 agrees at 11 bases. Germline CDR1 KGHSH, CDR2 LQKENI. There are 16 residues in the CDR3. V shed 5 bases and J 7 bases; nucleotides not matched to a gene: 10. The DNA of the CDR3 is TGTGCCAGCTCAACCCCCACGACTAGCGGGGCGAATGAGCAGTTCTTC. As protein: CASSTPTTSGANEQFF.

The chain links TRBV19 to TRBJ2-3; D uncertain. This CDR3 has 15 amino acids. The germline CDR1 and CDR2 sequences are LNHDA and SQIVND (reference sequence). The ends were cut back, 4 bases at V and 0 bases at J, with 11 bases in the middle. CDR3 sequence reads: CASSTFGSSTDTQYF. CDR3 sequence (DNA): TGTGCCAGTAGTACCTTCGGCAGTAGCACAGATACGCAGTATTTT. The whole variable domain, remainder taken from reference TRBV19 and TRBJ2-3, is DGGITQSPKYLFRKEGQNVTLSCEQNLNHDAMYWYRQDPGQGLRLIYYSQIVNDFQKGDIAEGYSVSREKKESFPLTVTSAQKNPTAFYLCASSTFGSSTDTQYFGPGTRLTVL.

Here the CDR3 DNA reads TGCGCCAGCAGTGAACCAGGACGGGGGCCCCAGCATTTT. Its protein product is CASSEPGRGPQHF. The chain uses TRBV10-2 and TRBJ1-5; D is unresolved. CDR3 length: 13 amino acids. In germline, CDR1 is WSHSY, CDR2 SAAADI. With 3 bases removed from V and 9 bases from J, the gap between germline ends came to 12 bases.

This sequence joins TRBV11-2 and TRBJ1-5, with TRBD1 as a possible D gene (5 bases). Germline V lookup: CDR1 SGHAT, CDR2 FQNNGV. The V end lost 4 bases, the J end lost 0 bases, and 10 bases lay between the germline ends. The length of the CDR3 is 15 residues. The CDR3 here is CASSSQGYSNQPQHF. The CDR3 DNA follows: TGTGCCAGCAGCTCCCAGGGTTATAGCAATCAGCCCCAGCATTTT.

The genes are TRBV28 and TRBJ2-7; possible D gene TRBD1, 5 bases. Trimming took off 7 bases at V and 0 bases at J, with 7 bases between the two ends. The CDR3 is 12 amino acids. CDR1 and CDR2 from the germline V gene are MDHEN and SYDVKM. The CDR3 sequence: CASTGYSYEQYF. CDR3 nucleotide sequence: TGTGCCAGCACAGGGTACTCCTACGAGCAGTACTTC.

This clone came up once. The chain is built from TRBV7-3 and TRBJ1-3, with TRBD1 identical over 7 bases. The V segment lost 5 bases and the J segment 2 bases; nucleotides outside the gene matches: 6. Germline-derived CDR1 and CDR2 are SGHTA and FQGTGA. This CDR3 has 15 amino acids. CDR3 sequence: CASSPGTVTGNTIYF. Here the CDR3 DNA reads TGTGCCAGCAGCCCGGGGACAGTTACTGGAAACACCATATATTTT.

The V gene is TRBV11-3, the J gene TRBJ2-5, with 10 bases matching TRBD2. J lost 3 bases, V lost 3 bases, and 7 bases had no gene match. Germline CDR1 is SGHNT and CDR2 is YENEEA. The CDR3 has 16 residues. The CDR3 loop is CASSFSTGTSEETQYF. CDR3 nucleotide sequence: TGTGCCAGCAGCTTTTCAACCGGGACTAGCGAAGAGACCCAGTACTTC.

This clone appeared a single time. The rearrangement uses TRBV19 and TRBJ2-2, with 7 bases lining up with TRBD1. The CDR3 covers 14 residues. Germline trimming cut 8 bases from V and 4 bases from J; bases unmatched to any gene: 7. In germline, CDR1 is LNHDA, CDR2 SQIVND (reference sequence). CDR3 DNA: TGTGCCAGTGGATCAGGGGGTATCACCGGGGAGCTGTTTTTT. This sequence encodes CASGSGGITGELFF.

The chain has TRBV9 and TRBJ2-2; TRBD2 matches 8 bases. The CDR3 contains 16 residues. With 3 bases clipped from V and 2 bases from J, the junction kept 6 bases outside the gene matches. Germline V gene lookup returns CDR1 SGDLS and CDR2 YYNGEE. The CDR3 protein is CASSARAGVNTGELFF. The CDR3 DNA reads as TGTGCCAGCAGCGCGAGAGCGGGGGTTAACACCGGGGAGCTGTTTTTT.

The rearrangement uses TRBV5-1 and TRBJ1-2, with D tentatively TRBD1 (5 bases). The CDR3 contains 13 residues. Between the trimmed V and J ends, which lost 3 bases and 2 bases, there was a span of 8 bases. Germline assignment: CDR1 SGHRS and CDR2 YFSETQ. CDR3 protein: CASSYGGNYGYTF. CDR3 sequence (DNA): TGCGCCAGCAGCTACGGGGGAAACTATGGCTACACCTTC.

The genes are TRBV6-5 and TRBJ1-2; tentatively, D is TRBD1 (5 bases). This CDR3 spans 14 amino acids. Trimming stripped 0 bases from V and 5 bases from J, with 10 bases between. Looked up from germline, CDR1 is MNHEY and CDR2 is SVGAGI. In DNA form, the CDR3 reads TGTGCCAGCAGTTACTCGCCAGGGAAATATGGCTACACCTTC. The encoded protein is CASSYSPGKYGYTF.

The rearrangement joins TRBV5-5 to TRBJ1-4; the D gene is possibly TRBD1 (5 bases). V gave up 4 bases and J gave up 8 bases, with 9 bases separating them. CDR1 and CDR2 from the germline V gene are SGHKS and YYEKEE (reference sequence). The CDR3 sequence is 12 residues long. The CDR3 loop reads CASSERGEKLFF. The CDR3 region has the DNA TGTGCCAGCAGCGAGAGGGGCGAAAAACTGTTTTTT. Full variable domain (outside the CDR3, taken from reference TRBV5-5 and TRBJ1-4): DAGVTQSPTHLIKTRGQQVTLRCSPISGHKSVSWYQQVLGQGPQFIFQYYEKEERGRGNFPDRFSARQFPNYSSELNVNALLLGDSALYLCASSERGEKLFFGSGTQLSVL.

The chain carries TRBV4-3 and TRBJ2-3; tentatively, D is TRBD1 (5 bases). The V gene lost 4 bases and the J gene lost 0 bases, with 14 bases spanning the gap. Germline lookup yields CDR1 LGHNA and CDR2 YSLEER. The CDR3 length is 16 residues. CDR3 amino acids: CASSPGSAGSTDTQYF. In nucleotides, the CDR3 is TGCGCCAGCAGCCCAGGGTCGGCAGGGAGCACAGATACGCAGTATTTT.

The CDR3 DNA sequence: TGTGCCAGTAGTCCCCCCCTTGGGTATGGCTACACCTTC. Translation gives CASSPPLGYGYTF. The J gene is TRBJ1-2, the V gene TRBV19; D is unresolved. V was cut by 5 bases and J by 5 bases, with 12 bases left in between. The CDR3 is 13 residues long. Per germline, CDR1 LNHDA and CDR2 SQIVND (reference sequence).

The CDR3 reads CASTPSLRGQETQYF. The DNA of the CDR3 is TGTGCCAGTACCCCATCCCTCAGGGGGCAAGAGACCCAGTACTTC. This chain joins TRBV19 and TRBJ2-5, with 7 bases matching TRBD1. The ends lost 7 bases at V and 2 bases at J; junction bases unmatched: 10. CDR3 size: 15 residues. Germline V CDR1 and CDR2: LNHDA, SQIVND (reference sequence).

The chain couples TRBV27 to TRBJ1-4, with D perhaps matching TRBD1 (5 bases). Germline loops: CDR1 MNHEY, CDR2 SMNVEV (reference sequence). V dropped 3 bases and J dropped 7 bases, with 9 bases sitting between them. The CDR3 runs 13 residues. The CDR3 DNA sequence: TGTGCCAGCAGTTTCAAGAGGGGTGAAAAACTGTTTTTT. Translated, it gives CASSFKRGEKLFF. The complete variable domain, with remaining parts taken from reference TRBV27 and TRBJ1-4, reads EAQVTQNPRYLITVTGKKLTVTCSQNMNHEYMSWYRQDPGLGLRQIYYSMNVEVTDKGDVPEGYKVSRKEKRNFPLILESPSPNQTSLYFCASSFKRGEKLFFGSGTQLSVL.

The chain links TRBV19 to TRBJ1-3, with D unresolved. Germline values: CDR1 LNHDA, CDR2 SQIVND (reference sequence). The CDR3 extends over 17 amino acids. Trimming shortened V by 0 bases and J by 3 bases, and 15 bases separated the two germline ends. This chain's CDR3 is CASSIDRPGNIGNTIYF. The CDR3 region has the DNA TGTGCCAGTAGTATAGATCGTCCGGGCAATATTGGAAACACCATATATTTT.

Concerning this clone: One junction end does not reproduce the germline sequence, and a read error may be involved. The sample holds other DNA sequences that translate to the same CDR3. This rearrangement joins TRBV18 to TRBJ2-7; tentative D call: TRBD2 (6 bases). The CDR3 has 16 residues. Germline CDR1 KGHSH, CDR2 LQKENI. The CDR3 sequence is CASSPPTSSATYEQYF. The DNA for the CDR3 is TGTGCCAGCTCGCCACCTACATCTAGCGCCACCTACGAGCAGTACTTC.

The rearrangement uses TRBV11-1 and TRBJ2-7; D remains unclear. Trimming left V 2 bases short and J 1 base short, with 6 bases between. From germline, CDR1 is SGHAT and CDR2 FQDESV (reference sequence). The CDR3 loop spans 13 amino acids. The CDR3 region is CASSLSNSYEQYF. In DNA, the CDR3 is TGTGCCAGCAGCTTATCCAATTCCTACGAGCAGTACTTC. Full variable domain (remainder filled in from reference TRBV11-1 and TRBJ2-7): EAEVAQSPRYKITEKSQAVAFWCDPISGHATLYWYRQILGQGPELLVQFQDESVVDDSQLPKDRFSAERLKGVDSTLKIQPAELGDSAMYLCASSLSNSYEQYFGPGTRLTVT.

This chain connects TRBV7-9 to TRBJ2-1; no clear D gene. V was cut by 5 bases and J by 8 bases, with 16 bases left in between. The CDR3 runs to 14 residues. CDR1 SEHNR and CDR2 FQNEAQ come from the germline V gene (reference sequence). The CDR3 bases are TGTGCCAGCAGCCCCGGCGGTAGCATCTATGAGCAGTTCTTC. It specifies CASSPGGSIYEQFF.

This clone was observed a few times. This chain connects TRBV11-3 to TRBJ2-6; D is perhaps TRBD1 (5 bases). The V end lost 2 bases, the J end lost 1 base, and 15 bases lay between the germline ends. The germline gives CDR1 SGHNT, CDR2 YENEEA. The length of the CDR3 is 18 residues. The CDR3 DNA sequence: TGTGCCAGCAGCTTAAGTTGGACCCCAGGGTCTGGGGCCAACGTCCTGACTTTC. Translated, it gives CASSLSWTPGSGANVLTF.

The chain combines TRBV29-1 with TRBJ2-7; tentatively, D is TRBD1 or TRBD2 (6 bases each). Trimming shortened V by 5 bases and J by 1 base, and 9 bases separated the two germline ends. CDR1 is SQVTM and CDR2 is ANQGSEA in the germline V gene. The length of the CDR3 is 12 residues. CDR3 sequence: CSVRGVSYEQYF. The CDR3 DNA reads TGCAGCGTTAGGGGGGTATCCTACGAGCAGTACTTC.

This clone was observed a single time. The chain recombines TRBV15 with TRBJ1-3; perhaps TRBD1 as D (6 bases). The length of the CDR3 is 15 residues. V gave up 5 bases and J gave up 1 base, with 12 bases separating them. CDR1 LNHNV and CDR2 YYDKDF come from the germline V gene (reference sequence). In nucleotides, the CDR3 is TGTGCCACCAGCGAAACAGGGCTTTCTGGAAACACCATATATTTT. This sequence encodes CATSETGLSGNTIYF.

V is TRBV7-6 and J is TRBJ2-7, with 9 bases that match TRBD1. The CDR3 contains 14 residues. Trimming removed 5 bases from V and 3 bases from J; junction bases left unmatched: 5. Germline V gene data show CDR1 as SGHVS and CDR2 as FNYEAQ. The CDR3 here is CASSARQGGYEQYF. DNA of the CDR3: TGTGCCAGCAGCGCGAGACAGGGGGGCTACGAGCAGTACTTC.

The chain has TRBV4-1 and TRBJ1-1; D is uncertain. The germline V gene encodes CDR1 MGHRA and CDR2 YSYEKL. The CDR3 has 14 residues. Trimming stripped 4 bases from V and 1 base from J, with 10 bases between. As DNA, the CDR3 is TGCGCCAGCAGCCCTCTAGCGCGGAACACTGAAGCTTTCTTT. It encodes CASSPLARNTEAFF.